One sample yielded the 2 T cell receptor beta chains listed below, sequenced in a study of OX40 agonist ivuxolimab in advanced cancers. Data came from immunoSEQ multiplex PCR; TCRdb stores just in-frame clones and leaves some out. The sample records about 67,000 clones, about 89% being singletons. The source was CD4+ or CD8+ T cells sorted from blood, collected in a trial of the OX40 agonist ivuxolimab. These receptors all stem from an adult with an advanced solid tumor such as melanoma, head and neck, liver or kidney cancer.

The rearrangement joins TRBV27 to TRBJ2-3; D perhaps matches TRBD2 (6 bases). The CDR3 covers 15 residues. With 5 bases removed from V and 0 bases from J, the gap between germline ends came to 12 bases. CDR1 MNHEY and CDR2 SMNVEV come from the germline V gene (reference sequence). In DNA form, the CDR3 reads TGTGCCAGCAGTCAAAGCGGGTTTAGCACAGATACGCAGTATTTT. Amino acids: CASSQSGFSTDTQYF.

The rearrangement joins TRBV27 to TRBJ1-5, with 7 positions matching TRBD1. V trimming: 10 bases; J trimming: 0 bases; junction bases outside the gene matches: 9. CDR3 length equals 15 residues. Germline V gene lookup returns CDR1 MNHEY and CDR2 SMNVEV (reference sequence). This CDR3 reads CATQSDRASNQPQHF. DNA for the CDR3: TGTGCCACCCAATCTGACAGGGCTAGCAATCAGCCCCAGCATTTT.